This T cell receptor (beta chain) was recovered during a study of shared clonotypes between healthy human individuals. General study results and limits: Generation probabilities were higher for clonotypes shared across all four sorted-subset donors than for unshared ones.

Deep was the level used in running the assay. Clones were read by immunoSEQ multiplex PCR, and TCRdb kept only the in-frame ones, dropping some. The sample yields over a million clones, 75% to 85% seen once. Germline loops: CDR1 MNHEY, CDR2 SMNVEV (reference sequence). V was cut by 2 bases and J by 5 bases, with 9 bases left in between. This CDR3 comprises 13 residues. As regards this clone: Its antigen remains unidentified.

Sequencing input: memory CD4+ T cells from PBMCs. The subset here: CD45RA-negative fraction. The chain has TRBV27 and TRBJ2-5, with D perhaps TRBD1 (6 bases). This receptor was taken from a man between 18 and 35 years old in good health. Some clones in this sample may be carry-over from other donors' samples. CDR3: CASSLRGLETQYF. CDR3 sequence (DNA): TGTGCCAGCAGTTTAAGGGGGTTGGAGACCCAGTACTTC.